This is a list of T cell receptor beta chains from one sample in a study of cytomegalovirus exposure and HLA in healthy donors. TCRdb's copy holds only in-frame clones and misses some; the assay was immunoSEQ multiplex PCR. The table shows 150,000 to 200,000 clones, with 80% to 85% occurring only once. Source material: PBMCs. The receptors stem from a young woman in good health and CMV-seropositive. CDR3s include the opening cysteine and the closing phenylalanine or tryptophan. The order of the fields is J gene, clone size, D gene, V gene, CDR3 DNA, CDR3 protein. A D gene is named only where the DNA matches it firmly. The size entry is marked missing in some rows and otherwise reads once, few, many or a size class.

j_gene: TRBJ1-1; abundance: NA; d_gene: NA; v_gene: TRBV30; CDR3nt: TGTGCCTGGAGTGTAACACAGGGGAACACTGAAGCTTTCTTT; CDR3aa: CAWSVTQGNTEAFF
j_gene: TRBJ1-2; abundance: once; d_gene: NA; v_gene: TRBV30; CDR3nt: TGTGCCTGGAGTGAAGGGGCCCCTAGCACCTTC; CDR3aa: CAWSEGAPSTF
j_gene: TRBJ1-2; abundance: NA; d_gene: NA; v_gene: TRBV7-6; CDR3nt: TGTGCCAGCAGCTTAGCGGGCAGGGATGACTACACCTTC; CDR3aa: CASSLAGRDDYTF
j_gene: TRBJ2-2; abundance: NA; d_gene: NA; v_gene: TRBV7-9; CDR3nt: TGTGCCAGCAGCTTCCCGGGGGAGCTGTTTTTT; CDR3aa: CASSFPGELFF
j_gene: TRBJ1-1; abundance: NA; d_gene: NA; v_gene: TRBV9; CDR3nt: TGTGCCAGCAGCGGAAGCCCCTTTTGGAGCACTGAAGCTTTCTTT; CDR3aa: CASSGSPFWSTEAFF
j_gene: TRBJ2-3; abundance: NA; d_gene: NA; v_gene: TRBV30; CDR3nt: TGTGCCTGGAGTGTAGCCCTTGCTAGCACAGATACGCAGTATTTT; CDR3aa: CAWSVALASTDTQYF
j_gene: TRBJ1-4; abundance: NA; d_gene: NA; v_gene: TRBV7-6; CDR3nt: TGTGCCAGCAGCTTAGGTGGGGGGACTAAACTGTTTTTT; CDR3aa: CASSLGGGTKLFF
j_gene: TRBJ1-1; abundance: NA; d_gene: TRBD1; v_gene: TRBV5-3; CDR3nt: TGTGCCAGAAGCACGGGACAGGTTGAAGCTTTCTTT; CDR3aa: CARSTGQVEAFF
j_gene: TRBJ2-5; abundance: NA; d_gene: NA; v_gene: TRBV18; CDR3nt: TGTGCCAGCTCACGCGGGGTCGAGACCCAGTACTTC; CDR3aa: CASSRGVETQYF
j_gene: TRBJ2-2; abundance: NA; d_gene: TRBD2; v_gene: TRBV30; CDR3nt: TGTGCCTGGAGTGTAGGACTAGCGGGGCTCGGGGAGCTGTTTTTT; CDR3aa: CAWSVGLAGLGELFF
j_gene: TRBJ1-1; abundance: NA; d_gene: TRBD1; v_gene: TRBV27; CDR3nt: TGTGCCAGCACCGCCAGACAGGGACTGAACACTGAAGCTTTCTTT; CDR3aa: CASTARQGLNTEAFF
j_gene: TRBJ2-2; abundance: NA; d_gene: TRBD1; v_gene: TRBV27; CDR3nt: TGTGCCAGCAGTTATGTTATCGGGACAGACAACACCGGGGAGCTGTTTTTT; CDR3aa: CASSYVIGTDNTGELFF
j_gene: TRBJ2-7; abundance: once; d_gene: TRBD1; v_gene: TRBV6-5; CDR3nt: TGTGCCAGCAAAGCTCAAACAGGGGTGAGCGAGCAGTACTTC; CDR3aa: CASKAQTGVSEQYF
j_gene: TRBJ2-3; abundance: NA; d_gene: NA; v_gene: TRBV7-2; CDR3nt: TGTGCCAGCAGCCCTTCTAGCACAGATACGCAGTATTTT; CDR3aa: CASSPSSTDTQYF
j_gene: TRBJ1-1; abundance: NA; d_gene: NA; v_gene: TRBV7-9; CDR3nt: TGTGCCAGCAGCTTAGTCAGGAACACTGAAGCTTTCTTT; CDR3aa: CASSLVRNTEAFF
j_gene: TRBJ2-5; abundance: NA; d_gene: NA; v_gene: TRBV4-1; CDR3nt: TGCGCCAGCAGCCAGTGGGGGCCGCCGGTCCCAGAGACCCAGTACTTC; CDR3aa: CASSQWGPPVPETQYF
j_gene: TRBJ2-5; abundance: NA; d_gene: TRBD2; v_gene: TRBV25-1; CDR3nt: TGTGCCAGCAGTGGTAGCGGGGGGCTGGAGACCCAGTACTTC; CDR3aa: CASSGSGGLETQYF
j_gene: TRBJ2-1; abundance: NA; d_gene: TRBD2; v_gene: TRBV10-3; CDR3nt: TGTGCCACCTGGACTAGCGGGCTCTACAATGAGCAGTTCTTC; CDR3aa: CATWTSGLYNEQFF
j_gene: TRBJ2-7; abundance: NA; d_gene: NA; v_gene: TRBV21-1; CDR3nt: TGTGCCAGCAGCGCCCGACTAGCGGGGGGCCCCTACGAGCAGTACTTC; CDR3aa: CASSARLAGGPYEQYF
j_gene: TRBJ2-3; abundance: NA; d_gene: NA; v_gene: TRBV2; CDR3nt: TGTGCCAGCAGTGAAGCGCGGCGGGATACGCAGTATTTT; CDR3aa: CASSEARRDTQYF
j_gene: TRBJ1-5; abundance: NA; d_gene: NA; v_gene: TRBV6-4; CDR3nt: TGTGCCACCTCTGACAGTCTCTATAGCAATCAGCCCCAGCATTTT; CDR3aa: CATSDSLYSNQPQHF
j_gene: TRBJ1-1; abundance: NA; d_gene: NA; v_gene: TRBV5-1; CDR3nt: TGCGCCAGCAGCCCCTCAGGGAACACTGAAGCTTTCTTT; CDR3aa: CASSPSGNTEAFF
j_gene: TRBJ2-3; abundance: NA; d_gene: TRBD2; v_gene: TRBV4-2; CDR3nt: TGTACCAGCAGCCAAGAAATTAGGCTAGCGGGTTACACAGATACGCAGTATTTT; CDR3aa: CTSSQEIRLAGYTDTQYF
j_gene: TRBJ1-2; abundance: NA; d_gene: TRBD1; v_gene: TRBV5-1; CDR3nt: TGCGCCAGCAGAACGACAGGGTTAGACTATGGCTACACCTTC; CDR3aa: CASRTTGLDYGYTF
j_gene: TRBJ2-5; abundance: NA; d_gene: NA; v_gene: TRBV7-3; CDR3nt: TGTGCCAGCAGCTTACGGGGACAAGAGACCCAGTACTTC; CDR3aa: CASSLRGQETQYF
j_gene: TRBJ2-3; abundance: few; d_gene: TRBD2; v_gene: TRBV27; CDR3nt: TGTGCCAGCAGTTTAACTAGCGGGGGCACAGATACGCAGTATTTT; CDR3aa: CASSLTSGGTDTQYF
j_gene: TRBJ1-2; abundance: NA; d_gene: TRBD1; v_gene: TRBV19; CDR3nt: TGTGCCAGTAGTCCAGGACAGGGAACTAACTATGGCTACACCTTC; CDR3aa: CASSPGQGTNYGYTF
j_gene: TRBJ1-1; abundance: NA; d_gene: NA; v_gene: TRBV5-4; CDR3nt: TGTGCCAGCAGCTTGGGAGGCGACACTGAAGCTTTCTTT; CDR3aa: CASSLGGDTEAFF
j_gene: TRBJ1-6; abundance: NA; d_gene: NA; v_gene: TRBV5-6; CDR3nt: TGTGCCAGCAGCTTGGGGGGGGGTAATTCACCCCTCCACTTT; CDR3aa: CASSLGGGNSPLHF
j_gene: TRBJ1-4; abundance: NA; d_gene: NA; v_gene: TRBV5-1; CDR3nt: TGCGCCAGCAGCTTCCGCGGGGGTGAAAAACTGTTTTTT; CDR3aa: CASSFRGGEKLFF
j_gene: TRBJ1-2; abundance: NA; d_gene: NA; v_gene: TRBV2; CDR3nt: TGTGCCAGCAGTGAATTTTGGGGCAGTGTCGGGGGCTATGGCTACACCTTC; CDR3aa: CASSEFWGSVGGYGYTF
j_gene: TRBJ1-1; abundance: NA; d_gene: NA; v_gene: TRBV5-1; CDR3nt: TGCGCCAGCAGCTTCCTTAGTGGAGGTAGCATGAACACTGAAGCTTTCTTT; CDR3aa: CASSFLSGGSMNTEAFF
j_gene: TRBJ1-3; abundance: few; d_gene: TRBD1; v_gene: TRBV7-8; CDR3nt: TGTGCCAGCAGCTTATCCCACAGGGGGGAAAACACCATATATTTT; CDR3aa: CASSLSHRGENTIYF
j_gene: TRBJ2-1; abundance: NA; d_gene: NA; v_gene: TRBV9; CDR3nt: TGTGCCAGCAGCGTAGAACTGGATGAGCAGTTCTTC; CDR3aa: CASSVELDEQFF
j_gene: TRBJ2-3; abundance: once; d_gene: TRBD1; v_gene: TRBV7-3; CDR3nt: TGTGCCAGCAGCTTACAAGGACAGGGTCGAGATACGCAGTATTTT; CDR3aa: CASSLQGQGRDTQYF
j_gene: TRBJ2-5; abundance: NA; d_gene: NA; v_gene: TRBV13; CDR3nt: TGTGCCAGCAGGTTCCGCTCGGCGGATGAGACCCAGTACTTC; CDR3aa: CASRFRSADETQYF
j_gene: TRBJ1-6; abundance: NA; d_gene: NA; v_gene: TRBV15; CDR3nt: TGTGCCACCAGCAGAGCCGGCAGGGGTAATTCACCCCTCCACTTT; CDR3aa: CATSRAGRGNSPLHF
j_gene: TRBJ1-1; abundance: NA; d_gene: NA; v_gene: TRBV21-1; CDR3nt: TGTGCCAGCAGCAGAGGGGACCGACAGGGTATAATCCCTGAAGCTTTCTTT; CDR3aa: CASSRGDRQGIIPEAFF
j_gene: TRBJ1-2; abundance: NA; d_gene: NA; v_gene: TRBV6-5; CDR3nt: TGTGCCAGCAGTTACGGGCAGTCCTATGGCTACACCTTC; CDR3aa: CASSYGQSYGYTF
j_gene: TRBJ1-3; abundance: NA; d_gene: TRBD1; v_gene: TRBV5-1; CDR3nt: TGCGCCAGCAGCTTGAACGGGGACAGGGCTGGAAACACCATATATTTT; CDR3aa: CASSLNGDRAGNTIYF
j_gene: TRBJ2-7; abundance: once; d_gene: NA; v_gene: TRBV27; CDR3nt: TGTGCCAGCAGTCTGCTAGTGGACAGAGCCTACGAGCAGTACTTC; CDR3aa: CASSLLVDRAYEQYF
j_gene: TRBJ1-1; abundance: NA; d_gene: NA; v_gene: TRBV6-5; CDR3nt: TGTGCCAGCCATAGGGTCCGAGGGCCTTACACTGAAGCTTTCTTT; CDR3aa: CASHRVRGPYTEAFF
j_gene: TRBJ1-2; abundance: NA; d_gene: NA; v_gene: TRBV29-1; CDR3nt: TGCAGCGTTGAACGGGGGACTGGCTACACCTTC; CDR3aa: CSVERGTGYTF
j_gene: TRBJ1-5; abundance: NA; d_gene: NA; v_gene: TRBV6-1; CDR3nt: TGTGCCAGTATGGGCTATCGAGGCAATCAGCCCCAGCATTTT; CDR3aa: CASMGYRGNQPQHF
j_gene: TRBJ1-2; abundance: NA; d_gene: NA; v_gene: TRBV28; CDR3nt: TGTGCCAGCAGTACTCATTATGGCTACACCTTC; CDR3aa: CASSTHYGYTF
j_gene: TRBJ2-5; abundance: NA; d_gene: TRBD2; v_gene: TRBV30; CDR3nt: TGTGCCTGGGCAAGAGGAGCGGGGACAGAGACCCAGTACTTC; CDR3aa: CAWARGAGTETQYF
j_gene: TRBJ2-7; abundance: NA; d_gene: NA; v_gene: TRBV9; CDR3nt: TGTGCCAGCAGCGTAGCCGGGGACTACGAGCAGTACTTC; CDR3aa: CASSVAGDYEQYF
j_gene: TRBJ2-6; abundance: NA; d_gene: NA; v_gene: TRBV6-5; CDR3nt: TGTGCCAGCACTTTCCTGAGCTCTGGGGCCAACGTCCTGACTTTC; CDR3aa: CASTFLSSGANVLTF
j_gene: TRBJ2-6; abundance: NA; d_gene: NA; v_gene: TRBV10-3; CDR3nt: TGTGCCATCAGTGAGTCGGAGGGTTCTGGGGCCAACGTCCTGACTTTC; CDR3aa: CAISESEGSGANVLTF
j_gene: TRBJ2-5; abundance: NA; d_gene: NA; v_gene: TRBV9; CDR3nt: TGTGCCAGCAGCGTAGGCGGAGTGGAAGAGACCCAGTACTTC; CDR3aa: CASSVGGVEETQYF
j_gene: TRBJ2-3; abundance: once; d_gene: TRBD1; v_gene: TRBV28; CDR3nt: TGTGCCAGCAGTTTAGGACAGGCCACAGATACGCAGTATTTT; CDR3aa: CASSLGQATDTQYF
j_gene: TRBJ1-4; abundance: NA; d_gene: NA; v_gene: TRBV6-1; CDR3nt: TGTGCCAGCAGTGAGGCCGGGGGAAGTGAAAAACTGTTTTTT; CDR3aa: CASSEAGGSEKLFF